This T cell receptor (beta chain) was captured in a study of PD-1 blockade in classical Hodgkin lymphoma. Clones were sequenced by immunoSEQ multiplex PCR, and TCRdb holds only the in-frame ones, with some missing. The table includes under 40,000 clones, 70% to 85% detected once. In the case of this clone: Its matching antigen is unknown.

Study-level results: Nothing has yet pinned down what causes the repertoire differences, possibly disease activity or prior therapy. TCR diversity at baseline was reported to be reduced in newly diagnosed patients relative to healthy donors. CD4+ TCR diversity climbed significantly by C4D1, unlike CD8+ TCR diversity. Those achieving complete response showed baseline diversity like newly diagnosed patients.

V was pared by 3 bases and J by 4 bases, with 8 bases between. The CDR3 has 12 residues. CDR1 is SGHTS and CDR2 is YDEGEE in the germline V gene. Time point given: cycle 4 day 1 (C4D1), after less than 7 weeks of nivolumab. Every patient was affected by relapse after autologous stem cell transplantation, while exposure to brentuximab vedotin was not uniform. Source: peripheral blood mononuclear cells (PBMCs), taken before the fourth cycle of nivolumab. The sequence was obtained from a human donor with classical Hodgkin lymphoma. The rearrangement links TRBV5-8 to TRBJ2-7; D is undetermined. The DNA of the CDR3 is TGTGCCAGCAGCTCGTCCTATTACGAGCAGTACTTC. This codes for CASSSSYYEQYF.